The 21 T cell receptor beta chains listed next were all sequenced from one sample in a study of monozygotic twins with inflammatory bowel disease. No DNA is given; TCRdb re-called the 5' RACE reads and lists each CDR3 protein once. The sample yields some 210,000 distinct CDR3 sequences, of which the top ten take up approximately 1.6%. Sequencing was performed on blood. These receptors came from a human donor with ulcerative colitis or Crohn's disease, or a healthy co-twin of an affected twin (not recorded which).

V and J are TRBV11-2 and TRBJ2-7. The CDR3 sequence is 13 residues long. Germline CDR1 and CDR2: SGHAT and FQNNGV. This chain's CDR3 is CASSVGKTHEQYF.

The chain carries TRBV14 and TRBJ2-7; TCRdb indicates TRBD1, and absent DNA this call remains unverified. Germline CDR1 SGHDN, CDR2 FVKESK. The CDR3 totals 17 residues. Here the CDR3 reads CASSPVIRTGGIYEQYF.

The chain has TRBV12-3 or TRBV12-4 and TRBJ1-5. The CDR3 consists of 12 residues. Here the CDR3 reads CASSFGRQPQHF.

The chain uses TRBV9 and TRBJ1-6. Germline CDR1 and CDR2: SGDLS and YYNGEE. The CDR3 sequence is 16 residues long. CDR3 residues: CASSVEGFSYNSPLHF.

This chain connects TRBV2 to TRBJ1-4. The length of the CDR3 is 14 residues. Germline V gene lookup returns CDR1 SNHLY and CDR2 FYNNEI. The CDR3 protein is CASKIGATNEKLFF.

This rearrangement joins TRBV23-1 to TRBJ2-7; the TCRdb call, TRBD1, lacks DNA for checking. TRBV23-1 has ORF status, its function being uncertain. The CDR3 has 15 residues. The CDR3 sequence: CASSQSRTETYEQYF.

This sequence joins TRBV6-6 and TRBJ1-5. The CDR3 loop spans 13 amino acids. Germline assignment: CDR1 MNHNY and CDR2 SVGAGI (reference sequence). The CDR3 here is CASTAGGAQPQHF.

The chain links TRBV20-1 to TRBJ2-1. Germline V gene sequence: CDR1 DFQATT, CDR2 SNEGSKA (reference sequence). The CDR3 contains 14 residues. CDR3 protein: CSAALELNYNEQFF.

This rearrangement joins TRBV5-1 to TRBJ1-1; checking the TCRdb D call of TRBD1 is not possible without DNA. Per germline, CDR1 SGHRS and CDR2 YFSETQ. The CDR3 sequence is 13 residues long. The CDR3 region is CASRGEMNTEAFF. The full variable domain, completed using reference TRBV5-1 and TRBJ1-1, is KAGVTQTPRYLIKTRGQQVTLSCSPISGHRSVSWYQQTPGQGLQFLFEYFSETQRNKGNFPGRFSGRQFSNSRSEMNVSTLELGDSALYLCASRGEMNTEAFFGQGTRLTVV.

The CDR3 loop is CASKPANTGELFF. The chain is built from TRBV7-6 and TRBJ2-2. This CDR3 spans 13 amino acids. Germline values: CDR1 SGHVS, CDR2 FNYEAQ. Filled out from reference TRBV7-6 and TRBJ2-2, the complete variable domain reads GAGVSQSPRYKVTKRGQDVALRCDPISGHVSLYWYRQALGQGPEFLTYFNYEAQQDKSGLPNDRFSAERPEGSISTLTIQRTEQRDSAMYRCASKPANTGELFFGEGSRLTVL.

The chain employs TRBV6-5 and TRBJ1-2; TCRdb's D call of TRBD1 is untestable without DNA. The V gene's germline CDR1 is MNHEY and CDR2 SVGAGI. This CDR3 contains 15 residues. The CDR3 sequence: CASSYSKGAGYGYTF.

The chain couples TRBV15 to TRBJ2-3; absent DNA, TCRdb's TRBD2 call cannot be checked. The CDR3 spans 15 residues. Germline-derived CDR1 and CDR2 are LNHNV and YYDKDF (reference sequence). The CDR3 sequence: CATSSVAGLTDTQYF.

CDR3: CASSLNGQGREKLFF. This sequence joins TRBV12-3 or TRBV12-4 and TRBJ1-4; the D call of TRBD1 rests on TCRdb alone, since no DNA is present to check it. The CDR3 spans 15 residues.

V and J are TRBV20-1 and TRBJ2-7; TCRdb proposes TRBD2, but this gene call is untestable without DNA. The germline gives CDR1 DFQATT, CDR2 SNEGSKA (reference sequence). There are 15 residues in the CDR3. CDR3 in amino acids: CSARDEQTPHYEQYF.

This chain joins TRBV7-8 and TRBJ1-2; checking the TCRdb D call of TRBD1 is not possible without DNA. The CDR3 spans 13 residues. CDR1 SGHVS and CDR2 FQNEAQ come from the germline V gene. CDR3 sequence: CASSFSRGRGYTF.

V gene TRBV12-5 combines with J gene TRBJ2-7. This CDR3 comprises 12 residues. CDR1 LGHNT and CDR2 FRNRAP come from the germline V gene. CDR3 protein: CASGAQYYEQYF.

This chain uses TRBV6-5 with TRBJ1-1; the TRBD1 assignment by TCRdb is unverifiable without DNA. The germline V gene has CDR1 MNHEY and CDR2 SVGAGI. This CDR3 is built from 14 residues. The CDR3 loop reads CASSYEGVGAEAFF.

The CDR3 sequence is CSANTRTGPDYNEQFF. V and J are TRBV20-1 and TRBJ2-1; with no DNA, the TCRdb D assignment of TRBD2 cannot be verified. Germline V CDR1 and CDR2: DFQATT, SNEGSKA (reference sequence). The CDR3 extends over 16 amino acids.

The chain couples TRBV5-1 to TRBJ1-2. CDR1 and CDR2 from the germline V gene are SGHRS and YFSETQ. The CDR3 is made up of 16 amino acids. This CDR3 reads CASSSTIIDGNYGYTF. The entire variable domain, with the rest obtained from reference TRBV5-1 and TRBJ1-2, is as follows: KAGVTQTPRYLIKTRGQQVTLSCSPISGHRSVSWYQQTPGQGLQFLFEYFSETQRNKGNFPGRFSGRQFSNSRSEMNVSTLELGDSALYLCASSSTIIDGNYGYTFGSGTRLTVV.

The rearrangement links TRBV12-3 or TRBV12-4 to TRBJ1-5; TCRdb lists TRBD1, though no DNA is available to test this call. The CDR3 has 14 amino acids. This CDR3 is CASSRDNVNQPQHF.

The chain uses TRBV6-5 and TRBJ1-3. Germline CDR1 and CDR2: MNHEY and SVGAGI. The CDR3 contains 14 residues. This CDR3 is CASSSGGAGNTIYF.